The TCR beta chain described here comes from a study of T cell responses to AZD1222 COVID-19 vaccine. Profiled with immunoSEQ multiplex PCR; TCRdb holds only in-frame clones, not every one. Here the sample spans fewer than 150,000 clones, approximately 92% being singletons. The germline V gene has CDR1 SGHVS and CDR2 FQNEAQ. This CDR3 contains 17 residues. V lost 7 bases to trimming and J lost 0 bases; unmatched junction nucleotides: 9. The clonotype comes from an adult in good health. The chain carries TRBV7-8 and TRBJ2-6; 7 positions match TRBD2. The source was peripheral blood, collected on day 0 of AZD1222 vaccination. CDR3 in DNA: TGTGCCAGCACCCCCGGCGGGAGTTACTCTGGGGCCAACGTCCTGACTTTC. This encodes CASTPGGSYSGANVLTF.